Listed below are T cell receptor beta chains from one sample, sequenced in a study of CD8 T cells in Susac syndrome. Using its own MiXCR run on the immunoSEQ multiplex PCR reads, TCRdb lists one record per CDR3 protein. The table lists roughly 300,000 distinct CDR3 sequences, around 83% of them singletons. The sequencing input was CD8+ T cells from PBMCs. These receptors were collected from a human donor with multiple sclerosis. Both conserved end residues are part of each CDR3. A D gene is named only where the DNA matches it firmly. Not every row has a clone size; where given, it reads once, few, many or a size class.

D gene	V gene	clone size	J gene	CDR3 protein	CDR3 DNA
-	TRBV6-5	-	TRBJ1-2	CASSYGGYYGYTF	TGTGCCAGCAGTTACGGCGGATACTATGGCTACACCTTC
-	TRBV7-9	-	TRBJ1-3	CASSTGTERYF	TGTGCCAGCAGCACCGGGACTGAAAGGTATTTT
-	TRBV20-1	-	TRBJ1-2	CSAGGGYTF	TGCAGTGCGGGCGGGGGCTACACCTTC
TRBD1	TRBV14	-	TRBJ2-3	CASSHPLGTGLADAQYF	TGTGCCAGCAGCCACCCCTTAGGGACAGGGTTGGCAGATGCGCAGTATTTT
-	TRBV28	-	TRBJ2-2	CASSLPASPGELFF	TGTGCCAGCAGTTTACCCGCCAGCCCCGGGGAGCTGTTTTTT
-	TRBV27	-	TRBJ2-4	CASSLSSVQHIQYF	TGTGCCAGCAGTTTAAGTAGCGTCCAGCACATTCAGTACTTC
-	TRBV28	few	TRBJ1-1	CASSLGVTEAFF	TGTGCCAGCAGTTTGGGGGTCACTGAAGCTTTCTTT
TRBD2	TRBV7-9	-	TRBJ2-5	CASSPKGTSGSPQYF	TGTGCCAGCAGCCCAAAGGGGACTAGCGGGAGTCCCCAGTACTTC
-	TRBV4-2	-	TRBJ2-7	CASTPSRDNSYEQYF	TGTGCCAGCACCCCTTCCCGGGACAACTCCTACGAGCAGTACTTC
TRBD2	TRBV20-1	-	TRBJ2-2	CSARDPELAGDTGELFF	TGCAGTGCTAGAGATCCGGAACTAGCGGGAGATACCGGGGAGCTGTTTTTT
-	TRBV27	-	TRBJ1-1	CASSGGGPDGSTEAFF	TGTGCCAGCAGTGGGGGGGGCCCAGACGGGAGCACTGAAGCTTTCTTT
-	TRBV30	-	TRBJ1-1	CAWSVGRGLTEAFF	TGTGCCTGGAGTGTTGGCAGGGGTCTCACTGAAGCTTTCTTT
TRBD1	TRBV15	-	TRBJ1-2	CATSRDRGQGQFYGYTF	TGTGCCACCAGCAGAGATCGGGGACAGGGACAATTCTATGGCTACACCTTC
TRBD2	TRBV20-1	-	TRBJ2-7	CSARGLAGAYEQYF	TGCAGTGCTAGAGGACTAGCGGGAGCTTACGAGCAGTACTTC
-	TRBV9	-	TRBJ1-2	CASSETHYGYTF	TGTGCCAGCAGCGAGACCCACTATGGCTACACCTTC
TRBD1	TRBV9	-	TRBJ2-7	CASSARQGVAYEQYF	TGTGCCAGCAGCGCCCGACAGGGGGTCGCCTACGAGCAGTACTTC
TRBD2	TRBV27	-	TRBJ2-1	CASSQGWGGSYNEQFF	TGTGCCAGCAGTCAAGGTTGGGGGGGCTCCTACAATGAGCAGTTCTTC
-	TRBV27	-	TRBJ2-1	CASSWRDRPVIEQFF	TGTGCCAGCAGTTGGCGGGACCGGCCTGTCATTGAGCAGTTCTTC
TRBD2	TRBV28	-	TRBJ2-7	CASSLVSGSSYEQYF	TGTGCCAGCAGTTTAGTGAGCGGGAGTAGCTACGAGCAGTACTTC